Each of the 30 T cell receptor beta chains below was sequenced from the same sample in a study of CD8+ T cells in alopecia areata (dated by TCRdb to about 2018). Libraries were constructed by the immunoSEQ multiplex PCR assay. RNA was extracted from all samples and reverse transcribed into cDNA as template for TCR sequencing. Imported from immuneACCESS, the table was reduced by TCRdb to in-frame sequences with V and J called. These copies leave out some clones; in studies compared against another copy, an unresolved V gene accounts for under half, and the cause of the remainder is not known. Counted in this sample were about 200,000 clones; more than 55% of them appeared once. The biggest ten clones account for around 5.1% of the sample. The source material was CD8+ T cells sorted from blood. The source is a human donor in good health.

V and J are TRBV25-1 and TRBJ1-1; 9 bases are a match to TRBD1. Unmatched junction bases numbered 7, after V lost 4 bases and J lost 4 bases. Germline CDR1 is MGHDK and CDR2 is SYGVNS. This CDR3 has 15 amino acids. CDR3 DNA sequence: TGTGCCAGCAGTGGGCCCACAGGGGGCGGCACTGAAGCTTTCTTT. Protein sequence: CASSGPTGGGTEAFF.

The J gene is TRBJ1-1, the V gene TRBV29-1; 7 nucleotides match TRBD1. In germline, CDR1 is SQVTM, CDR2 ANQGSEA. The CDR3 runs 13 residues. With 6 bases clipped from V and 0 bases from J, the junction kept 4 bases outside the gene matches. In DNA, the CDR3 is TGCAGCGTCCTGACAGGGATGAACACTGAAGCTTTCTTT. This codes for CSVLTGMNTEAFF.

The CDR3 loop reads CASSLGLSPYEQYF. For the CDR3, the DNA is TGTGCCAGCAGCTTAGGACTCTCACCCTACGAGCAGTACTTC. V usage is TRBV11-2 and J usage is TRBJ2-7; D gene ambiguous. V was pared by 1 base and J by 2 bases, with 9 bases between. The CDR3 extends over 14 amino acids. Per germline, CDR1 SGHAT and CDR2 FQNNGV.

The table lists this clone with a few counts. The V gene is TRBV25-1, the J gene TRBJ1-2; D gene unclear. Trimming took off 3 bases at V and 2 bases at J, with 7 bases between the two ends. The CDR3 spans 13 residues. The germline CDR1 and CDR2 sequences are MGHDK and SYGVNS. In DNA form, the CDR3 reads TGTGCCAGCAGTGAGAGCCTAAACTATGGCTACACCTTC. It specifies CASSESLNYGYTF.

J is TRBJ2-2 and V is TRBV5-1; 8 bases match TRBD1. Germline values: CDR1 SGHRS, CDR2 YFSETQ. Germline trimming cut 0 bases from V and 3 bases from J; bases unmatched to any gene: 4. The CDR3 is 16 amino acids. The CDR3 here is CASSLGGQDYTGELFF. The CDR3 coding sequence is TGCGCCAGCAGCTTGGGGGGACAGGATTACACCGGGGAGCTGTTTTTT. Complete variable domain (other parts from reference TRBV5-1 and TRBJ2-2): KAGVTQTPRYLIKTRGQQVTLSCSPISGHRSVSWYQQTPGQGLQFLFEYFSETQRNKGNFPGRFSGRQFSNSRSEMNVSTLELGDSALYLCASSLGGQDYTGELFFGEGSRLTVL.

CDR3 sequence: CATAGQGLRETQYF. In DNA, the CDR3 is TGTGCCACAGCCGGGCAGGGTCTTCGAGAGACCCAGTACTTC. The V and J genes are TRBV6-5 and TRBJ2-5; TRBD1 might be the D (5 bases). CDR3 length: 14 residues. CDR1 MNHEY and CDR2 SVGAGI come from the germline V gene. V dropped 10 bases and J dropped 4 bases, with 19 bases sitting between them.

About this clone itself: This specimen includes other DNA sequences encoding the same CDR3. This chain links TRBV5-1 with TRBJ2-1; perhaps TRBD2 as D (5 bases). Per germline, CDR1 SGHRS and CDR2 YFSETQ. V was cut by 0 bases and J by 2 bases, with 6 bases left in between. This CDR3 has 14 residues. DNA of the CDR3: TGCGCCAGCAGCTTGGCGGGGACCTACAATGAGCAGTTCTTC. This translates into CASSLAGTYNEQFF.

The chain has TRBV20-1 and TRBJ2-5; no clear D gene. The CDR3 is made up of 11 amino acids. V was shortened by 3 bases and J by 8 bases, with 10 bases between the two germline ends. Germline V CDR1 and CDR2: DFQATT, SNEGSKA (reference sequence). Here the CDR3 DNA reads TGCAGTGCTAGGGGCACCCTAACCCAGTACTTC. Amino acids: CSARGTLTQYF.

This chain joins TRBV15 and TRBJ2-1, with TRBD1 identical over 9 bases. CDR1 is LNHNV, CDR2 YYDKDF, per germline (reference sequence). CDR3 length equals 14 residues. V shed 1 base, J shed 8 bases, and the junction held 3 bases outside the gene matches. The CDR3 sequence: CATSRGQGVDEQFF. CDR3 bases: TGTGCCACCAGCAGAGGACAGGGGGTTGATGAGCAGTTCTTC. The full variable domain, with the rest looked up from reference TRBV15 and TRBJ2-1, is DAMVIQNPRYQVTQFGKPVTLSCSQTLNHNVMYWYQQKSSQAPKLLFHYYDKDFNNEADTPDNFQSRRPNTSFCFLDIRSPGLGDTAMYLCATSRGQGVDEQFFGPGTRLTVL.

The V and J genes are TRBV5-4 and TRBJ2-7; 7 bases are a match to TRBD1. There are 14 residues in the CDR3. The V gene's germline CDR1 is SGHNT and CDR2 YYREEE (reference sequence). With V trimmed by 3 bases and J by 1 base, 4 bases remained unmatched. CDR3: CASSSWDSSYEQYF. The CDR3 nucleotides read TGTGCCAGCAGCTCATGGGACAGTTCCTACGAGCAGTACTTC.

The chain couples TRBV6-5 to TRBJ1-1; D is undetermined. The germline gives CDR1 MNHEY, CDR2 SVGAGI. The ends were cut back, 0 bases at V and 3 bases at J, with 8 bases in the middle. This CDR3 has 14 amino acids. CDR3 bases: TGTGCCAGCAGTTACTCCTGGGCGGACACTGAAGCTTTCTTT. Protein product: CASSYSWADTEAFF.

In DNA form, the CDR3 reads TGTGCCAGCAGCCCCGTTGGTTATGGCTACACCTTC. Encoded protein: CASSPVGYGYTF. This chain connects TRBV5-4 to TRBJ1-2, with no clear D. The CDR3 length is 12 residues. Germline assignment: CDR1 SGHNT and CDR2 YYREEE (reference sequence). The V end lost 4 bases, the J end lost 5 bases, and 9 bases lay between the germline ends.

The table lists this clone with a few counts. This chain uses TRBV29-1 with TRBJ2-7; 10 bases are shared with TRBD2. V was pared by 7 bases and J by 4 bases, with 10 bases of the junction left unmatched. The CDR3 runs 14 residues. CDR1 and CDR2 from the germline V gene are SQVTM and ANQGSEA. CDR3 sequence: CSAATGTSAYEQYF. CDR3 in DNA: TGCAGCGCCGCAACCGGGACTAGCGCTTACGAGCAGTACTTC.

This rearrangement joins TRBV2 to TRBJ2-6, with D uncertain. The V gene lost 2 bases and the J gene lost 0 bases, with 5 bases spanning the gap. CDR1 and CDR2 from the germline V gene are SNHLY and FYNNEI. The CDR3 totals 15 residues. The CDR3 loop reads CASSEPVSGANVLTF. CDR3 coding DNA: TGTGCCAGCAGTGAACCGGTCTCTGGGGCCAACGTCCTGACTTTC.

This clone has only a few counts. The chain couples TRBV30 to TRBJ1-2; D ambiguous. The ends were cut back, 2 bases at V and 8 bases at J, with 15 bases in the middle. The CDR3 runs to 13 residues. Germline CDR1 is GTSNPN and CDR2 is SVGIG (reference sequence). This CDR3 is CAWSLEGGRGYTF. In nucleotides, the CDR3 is TGTGCCTGGAGTCTCGAAGGAGGGAGAGGCTACACCTTC. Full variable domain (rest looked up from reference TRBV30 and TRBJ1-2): SQTIHQWPATLVQPVGSPLSLECTVEGTSNPNLYWYRQAAGRGLQLLFYSVGIGQISSEVPQNLSASRPQDRQFILSSKKLLLSDSGFYLCAWSLEGGRGYTFGSGTRLTVV.

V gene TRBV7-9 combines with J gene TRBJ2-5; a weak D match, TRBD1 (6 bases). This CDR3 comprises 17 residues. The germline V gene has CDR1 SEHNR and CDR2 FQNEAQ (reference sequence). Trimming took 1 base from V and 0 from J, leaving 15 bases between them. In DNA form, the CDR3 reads TGTGCCAGCAGCTTAGTAGGTACAGGGATAAACCAAGAGACCCAGTACTTC. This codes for CASSLVGTGINQETQYF.

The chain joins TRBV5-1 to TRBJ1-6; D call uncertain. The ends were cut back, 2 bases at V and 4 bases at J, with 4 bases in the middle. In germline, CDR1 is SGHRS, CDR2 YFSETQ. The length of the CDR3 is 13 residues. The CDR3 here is CASSLEYNSPLHF. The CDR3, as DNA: TGCGCCAGCAGCTTAGAGTATAATTCACCCCTCCACTTT.

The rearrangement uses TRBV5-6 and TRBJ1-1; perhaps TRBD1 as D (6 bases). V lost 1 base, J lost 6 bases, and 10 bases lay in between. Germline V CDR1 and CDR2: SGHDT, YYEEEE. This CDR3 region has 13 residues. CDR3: CASSLPGAAEAFF. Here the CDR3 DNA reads TGTGCCAGCAGCTTGCCAGGGGCGGCTGAAGCTTTCTTT.

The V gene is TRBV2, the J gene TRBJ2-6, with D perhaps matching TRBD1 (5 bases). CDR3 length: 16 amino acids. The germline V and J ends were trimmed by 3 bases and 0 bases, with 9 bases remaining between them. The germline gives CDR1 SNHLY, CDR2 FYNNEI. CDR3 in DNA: TGTGCCAGCAGTGAGTCGACAGACTCTGGGGCCAACGTCCTGACTTTC. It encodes CASSESTDSGANVLTF.

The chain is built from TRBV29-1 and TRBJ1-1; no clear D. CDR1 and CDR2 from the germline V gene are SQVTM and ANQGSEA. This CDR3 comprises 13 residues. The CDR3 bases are TGCAGTGCCGGAAGAGACTCGAACACTGAAGCTTTCTTT. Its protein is CSAGRDSNTEAFF.

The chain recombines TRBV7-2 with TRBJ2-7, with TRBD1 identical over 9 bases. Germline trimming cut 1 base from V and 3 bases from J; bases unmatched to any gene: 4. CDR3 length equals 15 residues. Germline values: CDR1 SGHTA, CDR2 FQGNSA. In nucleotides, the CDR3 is TGTGCCAGCAGCTTAGAGGGGACAGGGATCTACGAGCAGTACTTC. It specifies CASSLEGTGIYEQYF.

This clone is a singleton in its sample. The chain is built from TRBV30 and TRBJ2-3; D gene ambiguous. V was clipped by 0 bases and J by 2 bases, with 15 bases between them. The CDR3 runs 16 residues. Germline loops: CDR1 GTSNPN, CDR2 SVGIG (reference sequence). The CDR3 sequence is CAWSVVSPEPTDTQYF. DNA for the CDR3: TGTGCCTGGAGTGTGGTCTCCCCGGAGCCCACAGATACGCAGTATTTT.

CDR3 DNA: TGCGCCAGCAGCGGCGGGACAGGGTTGGGGGCGAGCACAGATACGCAGTATTTT. Residues: CASSGGTGLGASTDTQYF. The chain joins TRBV5-1 to TRBJ2-3; 9 bases are shared with TRBD1. The germline gives CDR1 SGHRS, CDR2 YFSETQ. This CDR3 has 18 residues. The V and J ends lost 4 bases and 0 bases, in that order; junction bases with no gene match: 12.

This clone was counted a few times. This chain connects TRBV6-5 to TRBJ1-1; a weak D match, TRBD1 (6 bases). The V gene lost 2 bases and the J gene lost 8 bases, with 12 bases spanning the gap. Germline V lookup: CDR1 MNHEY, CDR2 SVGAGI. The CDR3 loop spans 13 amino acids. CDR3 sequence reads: CASSYPRGREAFF. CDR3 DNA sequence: TGTGCCAGCAGTTACCCCAGGGGACGAGAAGCTTTCTTT.

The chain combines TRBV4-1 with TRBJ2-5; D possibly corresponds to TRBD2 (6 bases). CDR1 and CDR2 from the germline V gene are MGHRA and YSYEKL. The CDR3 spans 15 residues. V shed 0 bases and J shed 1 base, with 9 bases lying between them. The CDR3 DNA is TGCGCCAGCAGCCAAGAGGGAGGACCCCAAGAGACCCAGTACTTC. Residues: CASSQEGGPQETQYF.

Here the CDR3 DNA reads TGTGCCAGCAGTTTGACCTCAGGACAAAAATATGGCTACACCTTC. Its protein is CASSLTSGQKYGYTF. V gene TRBV27 combines with J gene TRBJ1-2; perhaps TRBD1 as D (5 bases). The CDR3 is 15 amino acids. V was pared by 3 bases and J by 5 bases, with 16 bases between. Germline V gives CDR1 MNHEY, CDR2 SMNVEV (reference sequence).

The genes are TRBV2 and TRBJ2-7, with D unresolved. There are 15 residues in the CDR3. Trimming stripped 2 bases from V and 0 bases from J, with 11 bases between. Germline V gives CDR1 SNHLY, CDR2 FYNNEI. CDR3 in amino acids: CASSEIRGASYEQYF. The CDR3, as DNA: TGTGCCAGCAGTGAAATTCGCGGCGCCTCCTACGAGCAGTACTTC.

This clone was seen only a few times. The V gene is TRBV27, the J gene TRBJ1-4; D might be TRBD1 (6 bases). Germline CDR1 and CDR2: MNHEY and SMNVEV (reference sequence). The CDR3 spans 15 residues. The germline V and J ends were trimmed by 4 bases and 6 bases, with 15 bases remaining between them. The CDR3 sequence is CASSSLDSEHEKLFF. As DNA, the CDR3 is TGTGCCAGCAGTTCATTGGACAGCGAGCATGAAAAACTGTTTTTT.

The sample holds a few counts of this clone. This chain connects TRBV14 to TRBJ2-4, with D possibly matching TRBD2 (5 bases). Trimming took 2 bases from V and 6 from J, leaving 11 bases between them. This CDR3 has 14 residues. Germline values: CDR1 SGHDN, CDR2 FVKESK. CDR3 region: CASSQRGVANIQYF. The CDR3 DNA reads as TGTGCCAGCAGCCAACGGGGTGTTGCAAACATTCAGTACTTC.

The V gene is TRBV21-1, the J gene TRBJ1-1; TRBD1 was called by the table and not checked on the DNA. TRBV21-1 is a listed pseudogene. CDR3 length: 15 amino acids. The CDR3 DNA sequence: TGTGCCAGCAGCAGCGCCGGGACAGCGAACACTGAAGCTTTCTTT. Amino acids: CASSSAGTANTEAFF.